These 2 T cell receptor beta chains originate from one sample sequenced in a study of T cell changes during pregnancy in multiple sclerosis. The protocol was immunoSEQ multiplex PCR, while the TCRdb copy is restricted to in-frame clones and leaves out a portion. The sample contains about 100,000 clones, 90% to 95% of which appear only once. The sequencing here drew on peripheral blood, taken after pregnancy. These receptors were collected from a female donor with multiple sclerosis, enrolled in a pregnancy study.

J is TRBJ2-2 and V is TRBV5-1, with 7 bases identical to TRBD1. The CDR3 length is 12 residues. Germline CDR1 reads SGHRS; CDR2 reads YFSETQ. The ends lost 4 bases at V and 6 bases at J; junction bases unmatched: 0. The CDR3 DNA sequence: TGCGCCAGCAGCCAGGGGGCCGGGGAGCTGTTTTTT. It specifies CASSQGAGELFF. The full variable domain, completed using reference TRBV5-1 and TRBJ2-2, is KAGVTQTPRYLIKTRGQQVTLSCSPISGHRSVSWYQQTPGQGLQFLFEYFSETQRNKGNFPGRFSGRQFSNSRSEMNVSTLELGDSALYLCASSQGAGELFFGEGSRLTVL.

This clone appeared once. The chain has TRBV13 and TRBJ2-2, with D possibly being TRBD1 (5 bases). The CDR3 consists of 16 residues. CDR1 and CDR2 (germline): PRHDT, FYEKMQ (reference sequence). With 4 bases removed from V and 1 base from J, the gap between germline ends came to 13 bases. The CDR3 nucleotides read TGTGCCAGCAGCTCGTATCCGCAGGGGAACACCGGGGAGCTGTTTTTT. It specifies CASSSYPQGNTGELFF.